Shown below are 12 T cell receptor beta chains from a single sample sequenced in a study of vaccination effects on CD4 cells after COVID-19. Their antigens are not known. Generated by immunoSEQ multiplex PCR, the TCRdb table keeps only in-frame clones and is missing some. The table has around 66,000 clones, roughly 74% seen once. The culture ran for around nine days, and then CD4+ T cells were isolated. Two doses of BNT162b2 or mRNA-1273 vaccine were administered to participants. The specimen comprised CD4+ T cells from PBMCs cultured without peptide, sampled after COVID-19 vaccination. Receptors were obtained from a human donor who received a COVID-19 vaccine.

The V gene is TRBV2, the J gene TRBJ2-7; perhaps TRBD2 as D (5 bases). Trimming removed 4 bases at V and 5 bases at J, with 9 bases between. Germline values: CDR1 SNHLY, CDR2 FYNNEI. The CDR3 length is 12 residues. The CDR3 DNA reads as TGTGCCAGCAGTGGTGCGGGCAACGAGCAGTACGTC. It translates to CASSGAGNEQYV.

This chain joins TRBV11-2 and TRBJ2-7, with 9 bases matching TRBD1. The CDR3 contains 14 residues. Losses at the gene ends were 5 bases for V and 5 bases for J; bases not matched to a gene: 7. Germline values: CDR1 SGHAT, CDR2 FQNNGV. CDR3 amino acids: CASSPDRGVDEQYV. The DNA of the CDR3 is TGTGCCAGCAGCCCGGACAGGGGTGTCGACGAGCAGTACGTC.

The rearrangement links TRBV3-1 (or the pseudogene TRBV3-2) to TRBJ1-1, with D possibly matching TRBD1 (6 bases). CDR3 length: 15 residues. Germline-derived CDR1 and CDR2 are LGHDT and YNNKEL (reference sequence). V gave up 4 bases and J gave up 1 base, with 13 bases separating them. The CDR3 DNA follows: TGTGCCAGCAGCCTAAACAGGGAGGCGAACACTGAAGCTTTCTTT. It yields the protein CASSLNREANTEAFF.

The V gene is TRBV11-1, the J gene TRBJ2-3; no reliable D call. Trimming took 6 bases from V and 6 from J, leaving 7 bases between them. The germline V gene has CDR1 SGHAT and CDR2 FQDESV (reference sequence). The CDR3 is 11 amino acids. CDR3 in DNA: TGTGCCAGCAGTGTGGCGGATACGCAGTATTTT. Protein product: CASSVADTQYF.

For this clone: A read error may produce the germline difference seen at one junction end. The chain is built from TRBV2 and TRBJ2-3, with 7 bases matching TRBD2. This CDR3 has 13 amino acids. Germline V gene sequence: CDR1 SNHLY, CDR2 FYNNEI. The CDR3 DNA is TGTGCCAGCACTGAACAACTAGCGGATACGCAGTATTTT. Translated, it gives CASTEQLADTQYF.

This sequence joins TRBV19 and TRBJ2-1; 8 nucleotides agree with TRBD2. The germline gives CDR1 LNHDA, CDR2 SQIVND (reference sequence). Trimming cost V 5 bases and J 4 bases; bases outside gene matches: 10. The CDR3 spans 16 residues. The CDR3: CASSFRGSGVYNEQFF. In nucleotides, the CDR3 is TGTGCCAGTAGTTTCCGGGGTAGCGGGGTTTACAATGAGCAGTTCTTC.

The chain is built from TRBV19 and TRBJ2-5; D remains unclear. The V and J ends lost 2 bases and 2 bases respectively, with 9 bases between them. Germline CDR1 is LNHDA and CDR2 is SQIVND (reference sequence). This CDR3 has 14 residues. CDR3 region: CASSITADQETQYF. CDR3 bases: TGTGCCAGTAGTATAACGGCAGATCAAGAGACCCAGTACTTC.

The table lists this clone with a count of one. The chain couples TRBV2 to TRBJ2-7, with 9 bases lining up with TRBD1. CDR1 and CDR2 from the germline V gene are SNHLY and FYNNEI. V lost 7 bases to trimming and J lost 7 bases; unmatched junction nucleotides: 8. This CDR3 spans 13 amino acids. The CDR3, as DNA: TGTGCCAGCAAGGGACAGGGAGGGGAGGAGCAGTACGTC. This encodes CASKGQGGEEQYV.

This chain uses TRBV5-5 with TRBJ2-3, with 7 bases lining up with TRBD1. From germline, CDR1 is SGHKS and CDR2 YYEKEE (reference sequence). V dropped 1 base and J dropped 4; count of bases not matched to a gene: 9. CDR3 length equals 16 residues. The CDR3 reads CASSLRQGWAPDTQYF. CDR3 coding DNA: TGTGCCAGCAGCTTGAGACAGGGATGGGCCCCAGATACGCAGTATTTT.

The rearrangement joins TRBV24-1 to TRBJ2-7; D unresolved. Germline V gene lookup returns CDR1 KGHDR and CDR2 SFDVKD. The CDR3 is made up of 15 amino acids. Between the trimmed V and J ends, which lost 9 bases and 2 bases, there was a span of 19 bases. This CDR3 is CATRASGFQTYEQYV. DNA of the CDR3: TGTGCCACCCGGGCGTCAGGCTTCCAGACCTACGAGCAGTACGTC.

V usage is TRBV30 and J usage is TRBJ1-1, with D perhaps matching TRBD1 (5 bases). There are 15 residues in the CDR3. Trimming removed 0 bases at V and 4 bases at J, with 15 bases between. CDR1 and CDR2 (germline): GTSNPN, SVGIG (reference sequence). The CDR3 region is CAWSVLHDGGTEAFF. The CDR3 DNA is TGTGCCTGGAGTGTACTTCACGACGGGGGCACTGAAGCTTTCTTT.

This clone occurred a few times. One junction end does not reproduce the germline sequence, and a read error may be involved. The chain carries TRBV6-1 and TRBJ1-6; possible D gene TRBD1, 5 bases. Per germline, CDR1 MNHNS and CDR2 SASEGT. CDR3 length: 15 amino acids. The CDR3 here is CASNEFGAYNSPLHF. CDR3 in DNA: TGTGCCAGCAATGAATTTGGGGCATATAATTCACCCCTCCACTTT.